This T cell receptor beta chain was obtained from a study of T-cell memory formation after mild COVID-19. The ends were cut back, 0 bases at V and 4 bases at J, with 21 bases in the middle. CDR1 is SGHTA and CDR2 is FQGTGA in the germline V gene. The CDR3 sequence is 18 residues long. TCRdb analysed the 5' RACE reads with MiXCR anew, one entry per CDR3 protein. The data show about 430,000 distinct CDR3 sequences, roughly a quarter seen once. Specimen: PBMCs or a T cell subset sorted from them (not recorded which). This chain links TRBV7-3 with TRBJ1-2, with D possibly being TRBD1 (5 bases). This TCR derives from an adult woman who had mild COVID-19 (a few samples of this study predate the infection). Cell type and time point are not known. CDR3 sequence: CASSLTGFPTEHFYGYTF. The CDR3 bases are TGTGCCAGCAGCTTAACCGGATTTCCGACAGAACATTTCTATGGCTACACCTTC.